This T cell receptor (beta chain) was obtained from a study of radiation and T cells in renal cell carcinoma. General study points: Top tumor clonotypes rose in blood 2 weeks post-radiation, then contracted.

TCRdb's table, derived via immunoSEQ multiplex PCR, lists solely in-frame clones and lacks some. The table includes just under 150,000 clones, 65% to 90% detected once. Indicated time point: blood 4 weeks post-SBRT, at nephrectomy. The treatment was: 15 Gy SBRT to primary tumor, nephrectomy 4 weeks later. Serial blood draws occurred at baseline and 2 and 4 weeks post-SBRT. There are a few counts of this clone. Its target is not known. The TCR was taken from a woman aged 45-60 years with renal cell carcinoma. Here the sequenced sample was blood, taken from a patient whose treatment included radiotherapy and nephrectomy.

CDR3 in DNA: TGTGCCAGCAGCCACGAACAGGGGGCATCCTACGAGCAGTACTTC. Translation gives CASSHEQGASYEQYF. The chain carries TRBV4-2 and TRBJ2-7; the match to TRBD1 covers 9 bases. The CDR3 runs to 15 residues. CDR1 and CDR2 from the germline V gene are LGHNA and YNFKEQ. V dropped 3 bases and J dropped 1; count of bases not matched to a gene: 4.